Shown below are 17 T cell receptor beta chains from a single sample sequenced in a study of cytomegalovirus exposure and HLA in healthy donors. Primers for the PCR totalled 60 Vbeta and 13 Jbeta. Clones were read by immunoSEQ multiplex PCR, and TCRdb kept only the in-frame ones, dropping some. The repertoire holds tens of thousands of clones, with about 80% as singletons. Sequencing was carried out using PBMCs. The receptor set was obtained from a man in his fifties or sixties in good health and CMV-seropositive.

This clone was seen just once. V and J are TRBV11-2 and TRBJ2-3; TRBD1 agrees at 8 bases. V shed 6 bases and J 6 bases; nucleotides not matched to a gene: 5. The CDR3 spans 13 residues. Germline loops: CDR1 SGHAT, CDR2 FQNNGV. CDR3 residues: CASSWTGPDTQYF. The CDR3 DNA sequence: TGTGCCAGCAGTTGGACAGGGCCGGATACGCAGTATTTT.

This clone was detected only once. The chain employs TRBV30 and TRBJ2-5; D is possibly TRBD2 (6 bases). V shed 3 bases and J shed 4 bases, with 9 bases lying between them. The CDR3 extends over 12 amino acids. The germline V gene has CDR1 GTSNPN and CDR2 SVGIG (reference sequence). For the CDR3, the DNA is TGTGCCTGGAGGGCGGAGGGAGAGACCCAGTACTTC. Translated: CAWRAEGETQYF.

This clone was seen only a few times. The V gene is TRBV7-2, the J gene TRBJ2-1, with D possibly being TRBD1 (6 bases). V was cut by 4 bases and J by 6 bases, with 13 bases left in between. The CDR3 runs 14 residues. Germline CDR1 SGHTA, CDR2 FQGNSA. This CDR3 reads CASSYPQGRNEQFF. The CDR3 bases are TGTGCCAGCAGCTACCCACAGGGTCGCAATGAGCAGTTCTTC. The full variable domain, with the rest looked up from reference TRBV7-2 and TRBJ2-1, is GAGVSQSPSNKVTEKGKDVELRCDPISGHTALYWYRQSLGQGLEFLIYFQGNSAPDKSGLPSDRFSAERTGGSVSTLTIQRTQQEDSAVYLCASSYPQGRNEQFFGPGTRLTVL.

The V call is TRBV5-4, the J call TRBJ2-7; the D gene is possibly TRBD2 (6 bases). This CDR3 region has 16 residues. Germline-derived CDR1 and CDR2 are SGHNT and YYREEE (reference sequence). V lost 2 bases to trimming and J lost 1 base, with 16 bases between them. CDR3 region: CASSLGASADSYEQYF. In DNA, the CDR3 is TGTGCCAGCAGCTTAGGAGCTAGCGCGGATTCCTACGAGCAGTACTTC.

This chain links TRBV15 with TRBJ2-2, with a tentative D call TRBD1 (6 bases). V was shortened by 0 bases and J by 4 bases, with 9 bases between the two germline ends. Germline V gene data show CDR1 as LNHNV and CDR2 as YYDKDF (reference sequence). This CDR3 has 15 residues. For the CDR3, the DNA is TGTGCCACCAGCAGAGATCGAGGGGGCACCGGGGAGCTGTTTTTT. Its translation is CATSRDRGGTGELFF.

The chain has TRBV5-6 and TRBJ2-1, with 9 bases lining up with TRBD2. With 0 bases clipped from V and 0 bases from J, the junction kept 10 bases outside the gene matches. From germline, CDR1 is SGHDT and CDR2 YYEEEE. The CDR3 has 19 amino acids. The CDR3 protein is CASSLGAGGPRSSYNEQFF. CDR3 bases: TGTGCCAGCAGCTTGGGGGCGGGAGGGCCCAGGAGCTCCTACAATGAGCAGTTCTTC.

V gene TRBV9 combines with J gene TRBJ2-2, with D maybe TRBD2 (6 bases). The CDR3 runs 16 residues. Germline CDR1 SGDLS, CDR2 YYNGEE. Trimming shortened V by 3 bases and J by 6 bases, and 18 bases separated the two germline ends. CDR3 residues: CASSGRLVVRPGELFF. The CDR3, as DNA: TGTGCCAGCAGCGGGAGACTAGTGGTTCGGCCCGGGGAGCTGTTTTTT.

The CDR3 region has the DNA TGTGCCAGCAGCTTATCCGGGACAGGGATTCGGAACACCGGGGAGCTGTTTTTT. Translation gives CASSLSGTGIRNTGELFF. The genes are TRBV7-9 and TRBJ2-2; 9 bases are a match to TRBD1. The ends lost 2 bases at V and 1 base at J; junction bases unmatched: 8. This CDR3 is 18 amino acids long. CDR1 is SEHNR and CDR2 is FQNEAQ in the germline V gene (reference sequence).

This chain connects TRBV7-2 to TRBJ1-1; tentative D call: TRBD1 (6 bases). Germline lookup yields CDR1 SGHTA and CDR2 FQGNSA. The CDR3 is 14 amino acids. The V end lost 6 bases, the J end lost 1 base, and 12 bases lay between the germline ends. The DNA for the CDR3 is TGTGCCAGCAGGTTGGACAGAGGGAACACTGAAGCTTTCTTT. Translating it yields CASRLDRGNTEAFF.

The chain employs TRBV2 and TRBJ2-2; TRBD2 matches at 11 bases. Germline V CDR1 and CDR2: SNHLY, FYNNEI. The V gene end was trimmed by 6 bases and the J gene end by 5 bases; junction bases not matched to a gene: 2. This CDR3 contains 14 residues. DNA for the CDR3: TGTGCCAGCAGGGCTAGCGGGGGGACCGGGGAGCTGTTTTTT. Its translation is CASRASGGTGELFF. The full variable domain, with the rest looked up from reference TRBV2 and TRBJ2-2, is EPEVTQTPSHQVTQMGQEVILRCVPISNHLYFYWYRQILGQKVEFLVSFYNNEISEKSEIFDDQFSVERPDGSNFTLKIRSTKLEDSAMYFCASRASGGTGELFFGEGSRLTVL.

The gene calls are TRBV15 and TRBJ2-1; 8 bases map to TRBD1. The V gene's germline CDR1 is LNHNV and CDR2 YYDKDF (reference sequence). The ends lost 0 bases at V and 2 bases at J; junction bases unmatched: 6. This CDR3 has 17 amino acids. Here the CDR3 reads CATSRDRGQAAYNEQFF. The DNA for the CDR3 is TGTGCCACCAGCAGAGATCGGGGACAGGCAGCCTACAATGAGCAGTTCTTC.

On this clone itself: In the same sample, other DNA sequences code for this CDR3. The chain uses TRBV30 and TRBJ2-2; TRBD2 matches 12 bases. The germline V gene has CDR1 GTSNPN and CDR2 SVGIG (reference sequence). The CDR3 totals 15 residues. The J segment lost 1 base and the V segment lost 3 bases, leaving 0 bases of the junction unmatched. Written as DNA, the CDR3 is TGTGCCTGGAGACTAGCGGGAGGGAACACCGGGGAGCTGTTTTTT. Encoded protein: CAWRLAGGNTGELFF.

This chain connects TRBV18 to TRBJ2-7; 12 bases match TRBD2. CDR3 size: 15 residues. Germline V gene lookup returns CDR1 KGHSH and CDR2 LQKENI. Trimming removed 4 bases from V and 5 bases from J; junction bases left unmatched: 6. CDR3 amino acids: CASSQLAGGGNEQYF. CDR3 DNA: TGTGCCAGCTCACAACTAGCGGGAGGCGGAAACGAGCAGTACTTC.

The chain links TRBV7-2 to TRBJ2-1; possibly TRBD2 for D (5 bases). There are 12 residues in the CDR3. CDR1 and CDR2 from the germline V gene are SGHTA and FQGNSA. V shed 3 bases and J shed 7 bases, with 7 bases lying between them. DNA for the CDR3: TGTGCCAGCAGCTTTTGGAGGAATGAGCAGTTCTTC. Encoded protein: CASSFWRNEQFF.

The rearrangement uses TRBV14 and TRBJ1-2; possible D gene TRBD1, 6 bases. This CDR3 spans 21 amino acids. Germline CDR1 and CDR2: SGHDN and FVKESK. Trimming removed 0 bases from V and 0 bases from J, with 26 bases in between. In DNA form, the CDR3 reads TGTGCCAGCAGCCAAGATCGGAAGAGTCGGGACAATATCGAGTCTAACTATGGCTACACCTTC. As protein: CASSQDRKSRDNIESNYGYTF.

The chain has TRBV7-6 and TRBJ1-2, with D hard to call. V was pared by 5 bases and J by 5 bases, with 6 bases between. The germline V gene encodes CDR1 SGHVS and CDR2 FNYEAQ. The CDR3 has 11 residues. The CDR3 here is CASSQTYGYTF. CDR3 nucleotides: TGTGCCAGCAGCCAGACATATGGCTACACCTTC.

A note on this clone: An end of the junction does not agree with germline; a read error may underlie this. The chain employs TRBV7-9 and TRBJ1-2; TRBD1 is a possible D gene (5 bases). CDR1 is SEHNR and CDR2 is FQNEAQ in the germline V gene (reference sequence). The CDR3 loop spans 15 amino acids. The CDR3 DNA follows: TGTTCCAGCAGCTTACCCGGACAAACAAACTATGGCTACACCTTC. Translating it yields CSSSLPGQTNYGYTF.